This T cell receptor beta chain was profiled in a study of T cell responses to AZD1222 COVID-19 vaccine. Study as a whole: Analysis merged second doses at about 4 or about 12 weeks. Overall study results and limits: Samples come after the peak T cell response, not at day 14.

The CDR3 has 14 residues. J gave up 8 bases and V 3 bases, and 5 bases lay outside the gene matches. CDR1 is LNHDA and CDR2 is SQIVND in the germline V gene (reference sequence). Sequencing was performed with immunoSEQ multiplex PCR; in TCRdb, only in-frame clones are kept and a portion is missing. This table holds 130,000 or so clones, about 89% found once. This clone was seen many times. The antigen remains undetermined. The gene calls are TRBV19 and TRBJ1-3, with 9 bases identical to TRBD1. This specimen consisted of peripheral blood, obtained on day 0 of AZD1222 vaccination. The TCR comes from an adult in good health. CDR3 nucleotides: TGTGCCAGTAGTATGGGGACAGGGATAGACACCATATATTTT. Protein: CASSMGTGIDTIYF.